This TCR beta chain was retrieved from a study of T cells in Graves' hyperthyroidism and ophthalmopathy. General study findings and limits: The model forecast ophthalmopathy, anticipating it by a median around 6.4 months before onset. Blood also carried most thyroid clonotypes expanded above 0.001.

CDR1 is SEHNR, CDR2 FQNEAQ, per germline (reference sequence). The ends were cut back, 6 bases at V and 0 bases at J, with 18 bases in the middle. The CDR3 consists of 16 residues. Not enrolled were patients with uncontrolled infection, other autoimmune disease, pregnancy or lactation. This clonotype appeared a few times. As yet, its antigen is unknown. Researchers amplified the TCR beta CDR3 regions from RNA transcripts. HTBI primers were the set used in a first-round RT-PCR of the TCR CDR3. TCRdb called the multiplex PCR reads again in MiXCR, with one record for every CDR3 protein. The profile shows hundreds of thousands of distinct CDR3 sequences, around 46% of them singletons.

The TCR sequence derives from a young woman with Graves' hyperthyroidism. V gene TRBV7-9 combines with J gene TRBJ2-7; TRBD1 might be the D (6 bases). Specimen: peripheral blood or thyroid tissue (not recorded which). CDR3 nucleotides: TGTGCCAGCAGTTCCTCCCGGGACACCTCCTCCTACGAGCAGTACTTC. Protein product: CASSSSRDTSSYEQYF.